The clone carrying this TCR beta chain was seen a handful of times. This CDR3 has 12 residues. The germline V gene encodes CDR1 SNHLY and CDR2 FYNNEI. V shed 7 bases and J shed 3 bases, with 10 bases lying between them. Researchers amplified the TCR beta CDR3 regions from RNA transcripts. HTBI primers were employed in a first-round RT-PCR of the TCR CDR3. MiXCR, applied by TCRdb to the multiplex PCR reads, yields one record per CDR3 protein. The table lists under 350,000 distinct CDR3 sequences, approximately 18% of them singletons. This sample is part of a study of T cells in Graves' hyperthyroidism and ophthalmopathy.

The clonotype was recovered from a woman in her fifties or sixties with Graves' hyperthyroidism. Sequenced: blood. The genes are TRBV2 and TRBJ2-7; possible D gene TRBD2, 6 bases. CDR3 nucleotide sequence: TGTGCCAGCACTACGGGAGACTACGAGCAGTACTTC. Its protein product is CASTTGDYEQYF.